These 29 T cell receptor beta chains came from one sample sequenced in a study of CD8 T cells in ankylosing spondylitis. Their cognate antigens are unknown. Findings and limits, study-wide: A motif of 7 to 9 highly homologous TCR beta variants was seen as apparently characteristic of ankylosing spondylitis blood.

TCRdb passed the 5' RACE reads through MiXCR, listing each CDR3 protein once. In the table there are roughly 700,000 distinct CDR3 sequences, 15% to 20% of which are singletons. Sequencing was carried out using blood, either unsorted or a sorted T cell fraction (not recorded which). Every receptor here comes from a male donor with ankylosing spondylitis.

This clonotype was observed a handful of times. This chain joins TRBV5-8 and TRBJ2-2; perhaps TRBD1 as D (6 bases). The CDR3 runs to 15 residues. CDR1 and CDR2 (germline): SGHTS, YDEGEE. V was clipped by 4 bases and J by 6 bases, with 16 bases between them. CDR3 DNA sequence: TGTGCCAGCAGCAGCACAGGGATATTCGCCGGGGAGCTGTTTTTT. Protein product: CASSSTGIFAGELFF.

This clonotype was counted ten times or more. The chain is built from TRBV12-3 or TRBV12-4 and TRBJ1-1; the D is unclear. This CDR3 contains 12 residues. V shed 6 bases and J shed 9 bases, with 14 bases lying between them. The CDR3 spells CASSPLGWKAFF. The CDR3 coding sequence is TGTGCCAGCAGCCCGTTGGGATGGAAAGCTTTCTTT.

The chain recombines TRBV4-2 with TRBJ1-5; D gene uncertain. CDR3 length: 14 residues. The V end was cut by 0 bases, the J end by 6 bases, with 9 bases between. Germline-derived CDR1 and CDR2 are LGHNA and YNFKEQ. The DNA of the CDR3 is TGTGCCAGCAGCCAAGAGATAGGGATTCAGCCCCAGCATTTT. Translation: CASSQEIGIQPQHF.

This clonotype was seen a few times. The rearrangement links TRBV7-2 to TRBJ1-6, with D perhaps TRBD1 (5 bases). V shed 0 bases and J shed 6 bases, with 9 bases lying between them. This CDR3 has 15 residues. The germline V gene encodes CDR1 SGHTA and CDR2 FQGNSA. CDR3 amino acids: CASSLATRGNSPLHF. Here the CDR3 DNA reads TGTGCCAGCAGCTTAGCGACGAGGGGTAATTCACCCCTCCACTTT.

The gene calls are TRBV11-2 and TRBJ2-5; D remains ambiguous. CDR1 is SGHAT and CDR2 is FQNNGV in the germline V gene. The CDR3 has 14 residues. With 5 bases removed from V and 5 bases from J, the gap between germline ends came to 15 bases. The DNA of the CDR3 is TGTGCCAGCAGCCCCCAGATATCGACGGAGACCCAGTACTTC. It yields the protein CASSPQISTETQYF.

The rearrangement uses TRBV3-1 and TRBJ2-5; D is unresolved. CDR1 and CDR2 from the germline V gene are LGHDT and YNNKEL (reference sequence). The CDR3 is 14 residues long. V dropped 5 bases and J dropped 2 bases, with 12 bases sitting between them. The DNA of the CDR3 is TGTGCCAGCAGCAGAATCGTCGAACAAGAGACCCAGTACTTC. Amino acids: CASSRIVEQETQYF.

The V and J genes are TRBV5-1 and TRBJ1-1; D is undetermined. Germline CDR1 is SGHRS and CDR2 is YFSETQ. Trimming pared 6 bases from V and 5 bases from J, leaving 17 bases between. The length of the CDR3 is 14 residues. The CDR3 reads CASTFQVGGTEAFF. The CDR3 DNA follows: TGCGCCAGCACATTTCAGGTCGGAGGGACTGAAGCTTTCTTT.

This clonotype has only a few counts. The CDR3 DNA is TGCGCCAGCAGCTTGGCCCCGGGACAGGGTGGATCGCAGTATTTT. Residues: CASSLAPGQGGSQYF. This chain joins TRBV5-1 and TRBJ2-3; 9 bases map to TRBD1. The germline CDR1 and CDR2 sequences are SGHRS and YFSETQ. The CDR3 is 15 amino acids. Germline trimming cut 0 bases from V and 10 bases from J; bases unmatched to any gene: 9.

The V gene is TRBV10-3, the J gene TRBJ2-3; D remains ambiguous. The CDR3 contains 16 residues. V was clipped by 0 bases and J by 3 bases, with 13 bases between them. The germline V gene has CDR1 ENHRY and CDR2 SYGVKD. CDR3 residues: CAISESYSSTTDTQYF. CDR3 coding DNA: TGTGCCATCAGTGAGTCGTATTCTAGTACTACAGATACGCAGTATTTT.

This clonotype was found a few times. This sequence joins TRBV4-1 and TRBJ2-3, with TRBD2 as a possible D gene (5 bases). Germline CDR1 MGHRA, CDR2 YSYEKL. V shed 0 bases and J shed 1 base, with 8 bases lying between them. The length of the CDR3 is 15 residues. The CDR3 is CASSQDWGGTDTQYF. DNA for the CDR3: TGCGCCAGCAGCCAAGATTGGGGAGGCACAGATACGCAGTATTTT.

CDR3 sequence reads: CAWSSKGYEQYF. Here the CDR3 DNA reads TGTGCCTGGAGTTCTAAGGGCTACGAGCAGTACTTC. The gene calls are TRBV30 and TRBJ2-7, with D hard to call. V was clipped by 2 bases and J by 3 bases, with 8 bases between them. Looked up from germline, CDR1 is GTSNPN and CDR2 is SVGIG (reference sequence). The CDR3 is 12 residues long.

The V gene is TRBV5-1, the J gene TRBJ1-1, with a possible D match to TRBD1 (5 bases). The V end was cut by 0 bases, the J end by 4 bases, with 13 bases between. CDR1 is SGHRS, CDR2 YFSETQ, per germline. There are 15 residues in the CDR3. CDR3 DNA sequence: TGCGCCAGCAGCTTGGGACAGATGACTTTCACTGAAGCTTTCTTT. Amino acid sequence: CASSLGQMTFTEAFF.

V is TRBV28 and J is TRBJ1-1; weak D call: TRBD1 (6 bases). Germline CDR1 MDHEN, CDR2 SYDVKM. V was shortened by 4 bases and J by 3 bases, with 15 bases between the two germline ends. This CDR3 region has 15 residues. The CDR3 nucleotides read TGTGCCAGCAGTTCTTCTCCCCGGGGGCACACTGAAGCTTTCTTT. Amino acid sequence: CASSSSPRGHTEAFF. Filled out from reference TRBV28 and TRBJ1-1, the complete variable domain reads DVKVTQSSRYLVKRTGEKVFLECVQDMDHENMFWYRQDPGLGLRLIYFSYDVKMKEKGDIPEGYSVSREKKERFSLILESASTNQTSMYLCASSSSPRGHTEAFFGQGTRLTVV.

There are a few counts of this clonotype. The J gene is TRBJ2-1, the V gene TRBV11-2, with TRBD2 matching over 10 bases. V lost 0 bases to trimming and J lost 5 bases; unmatched junction nucleotides: 10. The V gene's germline CDR1 is SGHAT and CDR2 FQNNGV. This CDR3 is 18 amino acids long. In nucleotides, the CDR3 is TGTGCCAGCAGCTTAGAGGCTAGCGGGAGAATAGGTAACAATGAGCAGTTCTTC. This translates into CASSLEASGRIGNNEQFF.

CDR3 in amino acids: CASSFTGTEDLNYGYTF. The CDR3 DNA reads as TGCGCCAGCAGCTTCACCGGGACGGAAGATCTCAACTATGGCTACACCTTC. This rearrangement joins TRBV5-1 to TRBJ1-2, with a tentative D call TRBD1 (5 bases). Germline V gene lookup returns CDR1 SGHRS and CDR2 YFSETQ. V was cut by 2 bases and J by 2 bases, with 19 bases left in between. The CDR3 runs to 17 residues.

The chain recombines TRBV5-1 with TRBJ2-5; weak D call: TRBD1 (5 bases). Germline CDR1 is SGHRS and CDR2 is YFSETQ. The CDR3 consists of 15 residues. Trimming took 6 bases from V and 1 from J, leaving 16 bases between them. The CDR3 region has the DNA TGCGCCAGCAAGGAGCAGGGAATGACCCAAGAGACCCAGTACTTC. Translation gives CASKEQGMTQETQYF.

The table lists this clonotype with a few counts. J is TRBJ2-1 and V is TRBV24-1, with D uncertain. Trimming took 4 bases from V and 7 from J, leaving 19 bases between them. The CDR3 runs 16 residues. Germline-derived CDR1 and CDR2 are KGHDR and SFDVKD. For the CDR3, the DNA is TGTGCCACCAGTGAGGCCGGACCTGGGAAATGGAATGAGCAGTTCTTC. Translated, it gives CATSEAGPGKWNEQFF.

On this clonotype: Germline is not matched at one junction end, which may reflect a read error. The J gene is TRBJ2-1, the V gene TRBV20-1; no reliable D call. Germline CDR1 reads DFQATT; CDR2 reads SNEGSKA (reference sequence). CDR3 length: 16 residues. Here the CDR3 reads CCAARLDSSSYNEQFF. The CDR3 bases are TGCTGTGCAGCGAGACTCGATTCGAGCTCCTACAATGAGCAGTTCTTC.

The V and J genes are TRBV20-1 and TRBJ2-2; the D call may be TRBD1 or TRBD2 (5 bases each). V lost 6 bases and J lost 0, with 14 bases in between. CDR3 length equals 15 residues. Per the germline V gene, CDR1 is DFQATT and CDR2 is SNEGSKA (reference sequence). CDR3 region: CSAMGTETNTGELFF. Written as DNA, the CDR3 is TGCAGTGCAATGGGGACGGAGACGAACACCGGGGAGCTGTTTTTT.

In its sample, this clonotype was seen a few times. The chain's CDR3 is CATSDLGDRGGEQFF. The CDR3, as DNA: TGTGCCACCAGTGATTTGGGGGACAGGGGAGGTGAGCAGTTCTTC. V gene TRBV24-1 combines with J gene TRBJ2-1; 10 bases fit TRBD1. Germline V lookup: CDR1 KGHDR, CDR2 SFDVKD. CDR3 length: 15 residues. With 0 bases clipped from V and 9 bases from J, the junction kept 4 bases outside the gene matches.

In this sample, this clonotype turned up a few times. The chain uses TRBV5-1 and TRBJ2-3, with 7 bases identical to TRBD1. The ends lost 4 bases at V and 2 bases at J; junction bases unmatched: 7. CDR3 length: 15 amino acids. Germline loops: CDR1 SGHRS, CDR2 YFSETQ. The CDR3 DNA reads as TGCGCCAGCAGCATACGGACAGGATCCACAGATACGCAGTATTTT. It specifies CASSIRTGSTDTQYF.

A few counts support this clonotype. The rearrangement uses TRBV5-1 and TRBJ2-2; 7 bases agree with TRBD1. J was trimmed by 6 bases and V by 0 bases; bases with no gene match: 5. Looked up from germline, CDR1 is SGHRS and CDR2 is YFSETQ. The CDR3 is 15 residues long. CDR3 sequence reads: CASSLAFTGAGELFF. The CDR3 region has the DNA TGCGCCAGCAGCTTGGCCTTCACAGGGGCCGGGGAGCTGTTTTTT.

This clonotype was observed a few times. The V call is TRBV15, the J call TRBJ2-5; D remains ambiguous. The CDR3 runs 15 residues. Germline CDR1 LNHNV, CDR2 YYDKDF (reference sequence). V dropped 3 bases and J dropped 2 bases, with 13 bases sitting between them. The CDR3 DNA is TGTGCCACCAGCAGCTCACCTACCCTACAAGAGACCCAGTACTTC. Translating gives CATSSSPTLQETQYF. Based on the CDR3 plus reference TRBV15 and TRBJ2-5, the full variable domain is DAMVIQNPRYQVTQFGKPVTLSCSQTLNHNVMYWYQQKSSQAPKLLFHYYDKDFNNEADTPDNFQSRRPNTSFCFLDIRSPGLGDTAMYLCATSSSPTLQETQYFGPGTRLLVL.

This clonotype showed up just a few times. The chain uses TRBV5-1 and TRBJ2-2; 10 bases map to TRBD2. Trimming took 4 bases from V and 4 from J; bases not matched to a gene: 4. The CDR3 contains 15 residues. CDR1 is SGHRS and CDR2 is YFSETQ in the germline V gene. CDR3 sequence (DNA): TGCGCCAGCAGCCCGGGGACTAGCGTCACCGGGGAGCTGTTTTTT. Translated: CASSPGTSVTGELFF.

The J gene is TRBJ1-4, the V gene TRBV29-1; D uncertain. V was clipped by 6 bases and J by 6 bases, with 11 bases between them. Germline loops: CDR1 SQVTM, CDR2 ANQGSEA. The CDR3 length is 12 residues. The CDR3 loop is CSVRASDEKLFF. The CDR3 region has the DNA TGCAGCGTCCGGGCCTCTGATGAAAAACTGTTTTTT.

This clonotype was counted a few times. V and J are TRBV6-1 and TRBJ1-1, with 8 bases lining up with TRBD1. With V trimmed by 5 bases and J by 10 bases, 12 bases remained unmatched. Germline CDR1 reads MNHNS; CDR2 reads SASEGT. There are 14 residues in the CDR3. CDR3 loop: CASSPPDREGVAFF. CDR3 nucleotide sequence: TGTGCCAGCAGTCCACCGGACAGGGAGGGCGTAGCTTTCTTT.

The chain employs TRBV12-5 and TRBJ1-1; tentatively, D is TRBD1 (5 bases). Germline loops: CDR1 LGHNT, CDR2 FRNRAP. The ends were cut back, 1 base at V and 2 bases at J, with 14 bases in the middle. The CDR3 is 16 amino acids. Here the CDR3 DNA reads TGTGCTAGTGGTTTGGCCAAGATAACAGGCAACACTGAAGCTTTCTTT. Translation: CASGLAKITGNTEAFF.

V usage is TRBV11-1 and J usage is TRBJ2-5; 9 bases line up with TRBD2. Germline trimming cut 7 bases from V and 5 bases from J; bases unmatched to any gene: 29. The CDR3 is 21 amino acids. Germline CDR1 reads SGHAT; CDR2 reads FQDESV (reference sequence). CDR3 in amino acids: CASTVLLAGVPGVVPGETQYF. In DNA, the CDR3 is TGTGCCAGCACCGTCCTTTTAGCGGGAGTCCCCGGGGTGGTCCCCGGTGAGACCCAGTACTTC.

This clonotype was seen only a few times. The rearrangement links TRBV27 to TRBJ2-7; the match to TRBD2 covers 8 bases. V was clipped by 5 bases and J by 9 bases; unmatched bases: 18. Germline CDR1 is MNHEY and CDR2 is SMNVEV (reference sequence). CDR3 length equals 16 residues. This CDR3 reads CASSPSAGEFPYVQYF. The CDR3 bases are TGTGCCAGCAGTCCATCAGCGGGAGAATTCCCCTATGTGCAGTACTTC.